This is a list of T cell receptor beta chains from one sample in a study of blood T cell repertoires in COVID-19. Some clones are missing from TCRdb's copy, which holds only in-frame ones; the method was immunoSEQ multiplex PCR. Here the sample spans hundreds of thousands of clones, 89% being singletons. Sequencing was done on a sample of peripheral blood. These receptors all come from a woman aged 55 to 70 with acute or convalescent COVID-19. CDR3s include the opening cysteine and the closing phenylalanine or tryptophan. A D gene is named only where the DNA matches it firmly. Clone size is shown for a subset of rows, as once, few, many or a class of expanded clone.

abundance	v_gene	j_gene	d_gene	CDR3nt	CDR3aa
few	TRBV7-2	TRBJ1-2	TRBD1	TGTGCCAGCAGCTTAGGGGGGACAGTCTCCGGCTACACCTTC	CASSLGGTVSGYTF
once	TRBV6-5	TRBJ2-5	TRBD1	TGTGCCAGCAGTTACGGGCAGGGGGCGCCGTACGAGACCCAGTACTTC	CASSYGQGAPYETQYF
-	TRBV5-4	TRBJ2-5	TRBD2	TGTGCCAGCAGCTTGGAGGCGGGGGGGCTACGATCGGAGACCCAGTACTTC	CASSLEAGGLRSETQYF
-	TRBV9	TRBJ1-1	-	TGTGCCAGCAGCGTAGAAGCGCACACTGAAGCTTTCTTT	CASSVEAHTEAFF
-	TRBV27	TRBJ1-1	-	TGTGCCAGCAGTTTAGGGGCAGGGTCGACTGAAGCTTTCTTT	CASSLGAGSTEAFF
-	TRBV7-6	TRBJ2-5	TRBD2	TGTGCCAGCAGCGTTTCGGGACTAGCGGGAGGGCGGGAGACCCAGTACTTC	CASSVSGLAGGRETQYF
-	TRBV14	TRBJ2-2	-	TGTGCCAGCAGGCCTCAGGGTCAAGTCGGGGAGCTGTTTTTT	CASRPQGQVGELFF
-	TRBV7-8	TRBJ1-5	-	TGTGCCAGCAGCTTAGGGGGGGGGTCGAATCAGCCCCAGCATTTT	CASSLGGGSNQPQHF
-	TRBV28	TRBJ2-1	-	TGTGCCAGTGAGGCTACCGGGGTCACCTACAATGAGCAGTTCTTC	CASEATGVTYNEQFF
-	TRBV24-1	TRBJ1-5	TRBD1	TGTGCCACCAGTGACGATACAGGGGGCGCGGGGAATGGCAATCAGCCCCAGCATTTT	CATSDDTGGAGNGNQPQHF
-	TRBV14	TRBJ2-1	TRBD2	TGTGCCAGCAGCCAAGATCTAGGACTAGCGGGGGGGCCGCCTTGGAATGAGCAGTTCTTC	CASSQDLGLAGGPPWNEQFF
-	TRBV4-3	TRBJ2-1	-	TGCGCCAGCAGCCAAGCCGGGGGCTACAATGAGCAGTTCTTC	CASSQAGGYNEQFF
once	TRBV5-1	TRBJ1-6	TRBD1	TGCGCCAGCAGCTTGGTAGGGACAGGGTCCGTTTCACCCCTCCACTTT	CASSLVGTGSVSPLHF
-	TRBV20-1	TRBJ1-5	-	TGCAGTGCTAGTCTAGGACACCCTAATCAGCCCCAGCATTTT	CSASLGHPNQPQHF
-	TRBV24-1	TRBJ2-7	TRBD1	TGTGCCACCAGTGATTTTACGACAGGGTGCTACGAGCAGTACTTC	CATSDFTTGCYEQYF
-	TRBV12-2	TRBJ2-5	-	TGTGCAAGTCGCCAAAGGAGGCCCCGGCCGGGTCCGAGGGAAGAGACCCAGTACTTC	CASRQRRPRPGPREETQYF
-	TRBV12-3/TRBV12-4	TRBJ2-5	-	TGTGCCAGCGCGTACGGGGGACGGCAGACCCAGTACTTC	CASAYGGRQTQYF
-	TRBV6-5	TRBJ1-1	TRBD1	TGTGCCAGCAGTCCCCTCGGGACAGTAGAAGCTTTCTTT	CASSPLGTVEAFF
-	TRBV12-5	TRBJ2-3	TRBD2	TGTGCTAGTGGTTTTCAACAGCGGGATTACGGGGCAGATACGCAGTATTTT	CASGFQQRDYGADTQYF
-	TRBV28	TRBJ2-3	-	TGTGCCAGCAGTTTGACACGAGATACGCAGTATTTT	CASSLTRDTQYF
-	TRBV7-2	TRBJ2-2	-	TGTGCCACCCCCCAGGGCCCTAAGAACACCGGGGAGCTGTTTTTT	CATPQGPKNTGELFF
once	TRBV13	TRBJ2-7	TRBD1	TGTGCCAGCAGCTTAGGGGACAGGGGGGCCTTTGGGGAGCAGTACTTC	CASSLGDRGAFGEQYF
-	TRBV12-2	TRBJ1-5	-	TGTGCAAGTCGCTTACTGGGGCGAGATCAGCCCCAGCATTTT	CASRLLGRDQPQHF
-	TRBV14	TRBJ1-1	-	TGTGCCAGCAGCCAAGGTGGCTTGGTGAACACTGAAGCTTTCTTT	CASSQGGLVNTEAFF
-	TRBV3-1/TRBV3-2	TRBJ2-2	TRBD2	TGTGCCAGCAGCCAAGGAGGGAGGGCCCCGAACACCGGGGAGCTGTTTTTT	CASSQGGRAPNTGELFF
-	TRBV3-1/TRBV3-2	TRBJ2-5	-	TGTGCCAGCAGCCTCAATTCTCCCCGGGAGACCCAGTACTTC	CASSLNSPRETQYF
-	TRBV4-1	TRBJ2-2	-	TGCGCCAGCGAGTTGGCCGGGGAGCTGTTTTTT	CASELAGELFF
-	TRBV10-3	TRBJ2-7	-	TGTGCCATCAGTGAGGGGGCGTACGAGCAGTACTTC	CAISEGAYEQYF
-	TRBV20-1	TRBJ2-4	-	TGCAGTGCTAGAGATCCGAGCATTGTGTCCTTC	CSARDPSIVSF
-	TRBV28	TRBJ2-7	TRBD2	TGTGCCAGCAGTACGGGACTACCCGCCTACGAGCAGTACTTC	CASSTGLPAYEQYF
-	TRBV6-6	TRBJ1-3	-	TGTGCCAGCAGTTACCGAGAACCAGGCTCTGGAAACACCATATATTTT	CASSYREPGSGNTIYF
-	TRBV2	TRBJ2-7	TRBD2	TGTGCCAGCAGCGCCATAGCGGGAGGGCTCTACGAGCAGTACTTC	CASSAIAGGLYEQYF
-	TRBV5-4	TRBJ1-1	TRBD1	TGTGCCAGCAGCCCCGGACAGGGAAGGACTGAAGCTTTCTTT	CASSPGQGRTEAFF
-	TRBV5-4	TRBJ1-1	-	TGTGCCAGCACCGACACTCTAATGAACACTGAAGCTTTCTTT	CASTDTLMNTEAFF
-	TRBV4-1	TRBJ2-2	-	TGCGCCAGCAGCCTGGAAGGAGTGAGACAGGACACCGGGGAGCTGTTTTTT	CASSLEGVRQDTGELFF
-	TRBV4-3	TRBJ1-6	-	TGCGCCAGCAGCCAAGAGCGGGGTGCTAATTCACCCCTCCACTTT	CASSQERGANSPLHF
-	TRBV29-1	TRBJ1-1	-	TGCAGCGTTCATACGACAGTTCCTGAAGCTTTCTTT	CSVHTTVPEAFF
-	TRBV11-2	TRBJ1-3	TRBD1	TGTGCCAGCAGCTTAGAAGGGGGCCCTGGAAACACCATATATTTT	CASSLEGGPGNTIYF
few	TRBV7-2	TRBJ2-7	TRBD2	TGTGCCAGCAGGCTAGCGGGAGTGGGCTCCTACGAGCAGTACTTC	CASRLAGVGSYEQYF
-	TRBV18	TRBJ2-3	TRBD2	TGTGCCAGCTCCCTAGGGCGGGGGGCGACAGATACGCAGTATTTT	CASSLGRGATDTQYF
-	TRBV18	TRBJ1-5	-	TGTGCCAGCTCACCTGTGAGGGTCTATAGCAATCAGCCCCAGCATTTT	CASSPVRVYSNQPQHF
-	TRBV2	TRBJ1-1	-	TGTGCCAGCAGACAGGGTGCCATGAACACTGAAGCTTTCTTT	CASRQGAMNTEAFF
-	TRBV19	TRBJ1-5	-	TGTGCCAGTAGTATTCCCGGGGGGAGCAATCAGCCCCAGCATTTT	CASSIPGGSNQPQHF
-	TRBV11-3	TRBJ2-2	-	TGTGCCAGCAGCCTAGACTCGAGTTTCGGGGAGCTGTTTTTT	CASSLDSSFGELFF
-	TRBV9	TRBJ2-2	TRBD2	TGTGCCAGCAGCCCCCGGGTAGCGGGAGGATCGAACACCGGGGAGCTGTTTTTT	CASSPRVAGGSNTGELFF
-	TRBV28	TRBJ1-1	-	TGTGCCAGCAGCCCACGGGACAAAACTGAAGCTTTCTTT	CASSPRDKTEAFF
-	TRBV20-1	TRBJ2-3	-	TGCAGTGCTAGTTCAGCGGGCACCACAGATACGCAGTATTTT	CSASSAGTTDTQYF
-	TRBV28	TRBJ2-2	TRBD1	TGTGCCAGCAGTTTAATCGGACAGGGGGCACCCGGGGAGCTGTTTTTT	CASSLIGQGAPGELFF
-	TRBV7-7	TRBJ2-1	TRBD1	TGTGCTAGCAGCCCCGACAGGGGAAGAACTAATGAGCAGTTCTTC	CASSPDRGRTNEQFF
-	TRBV20-1	TRBJ1-2	-	TGCAGTGCTAGTCCCGGGGGGAGTAACTATGGCTACACCTTC	CSASPGGSNYGYTF
-	TRBV7-2	TRBJ1-1	-	TGTGCCAGCAGCTTAGGGCAGGGGCACACTGAAGCTTTCTTT	CASSLGQGHTEAFF
-	TRBV19	TRBJ2-7	TRBD2	TGTGCCAGTTCCCCATCCGGGACTACACCCTACGAGCAGTACTTC	CASSPSGTTPYEQYF
-	TRBV7-6	TRBJ2-5	-	TGTGCCAGCAGCTTAGGTGGGAGGGAGACCCAGTACTTC	CASSLGGRETQYF